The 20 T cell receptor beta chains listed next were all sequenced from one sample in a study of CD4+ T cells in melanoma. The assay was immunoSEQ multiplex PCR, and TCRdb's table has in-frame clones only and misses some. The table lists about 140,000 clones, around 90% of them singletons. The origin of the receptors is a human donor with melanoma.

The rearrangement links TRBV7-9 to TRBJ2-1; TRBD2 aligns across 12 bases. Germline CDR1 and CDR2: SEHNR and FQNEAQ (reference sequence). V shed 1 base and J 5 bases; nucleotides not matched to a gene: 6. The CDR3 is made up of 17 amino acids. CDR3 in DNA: TGTGCCAGCAGCTTAGGGGTGACTAGCGGGGGCCACAATGAGCAGTTCTTC. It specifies CASSLGVTSGGHNEQFF. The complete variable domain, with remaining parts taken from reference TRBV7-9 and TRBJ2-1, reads DTGVSQNPRHKITKRGQNVTFRCDPISEHNRLYWYRQTLGQGPEFLTYFQNEAQLEKSRLLSDRFSAERPKGSFSTLEIQRTEQGDSAMYLCASSLGVTSGGHNEQFFGPGTRLTVL.

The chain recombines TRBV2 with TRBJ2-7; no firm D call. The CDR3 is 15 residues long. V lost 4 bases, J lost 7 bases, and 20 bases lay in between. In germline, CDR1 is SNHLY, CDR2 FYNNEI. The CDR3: CASSGDIGPSEEQYF. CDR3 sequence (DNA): TGTGCCAGCAGTGGAGACATCGGGCCCTCGGAAGAGCAGTACTTC.

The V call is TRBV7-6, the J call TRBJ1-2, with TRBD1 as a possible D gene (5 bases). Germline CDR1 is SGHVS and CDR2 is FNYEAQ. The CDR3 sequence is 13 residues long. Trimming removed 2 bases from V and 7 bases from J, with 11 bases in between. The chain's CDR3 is CASSLRGGGGYTF. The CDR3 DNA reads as TGTGCCAGCAGCTTACGGGGGGGAGGTGGCTACACCTTC.

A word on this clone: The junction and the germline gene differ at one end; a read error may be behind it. CDR3 DNA sequence: TGCGCCAGCAGTGAGTTCCCGGGCTCAGGGACATCGGCCCTCTTC. This gives the protein CASSEFPGSGTSALF. This chain connects TRBV10-2 to TRBJ2-1, with a weak D call TRBD1 (6 bases). The CDR3 has 15 residues. Germline V gene data show CDR1 as WSHSY and CDR2 as SAAADI.

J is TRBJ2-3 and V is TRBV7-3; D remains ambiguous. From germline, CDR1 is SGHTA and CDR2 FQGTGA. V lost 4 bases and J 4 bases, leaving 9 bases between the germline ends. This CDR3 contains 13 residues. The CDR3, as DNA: TGTGCCAGCAGCTCCCACAGAGCAGATACGCAGTATTTT. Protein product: CASSSHRADTQYF.

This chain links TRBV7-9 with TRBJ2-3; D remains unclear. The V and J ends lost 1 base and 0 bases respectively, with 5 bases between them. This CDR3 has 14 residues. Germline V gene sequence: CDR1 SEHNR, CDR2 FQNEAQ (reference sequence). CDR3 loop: CASSLESSTDTQYF. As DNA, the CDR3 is TGTGCCAGCAGCTTAGAGAGTAGCACAGATACGCAGTATTTT.

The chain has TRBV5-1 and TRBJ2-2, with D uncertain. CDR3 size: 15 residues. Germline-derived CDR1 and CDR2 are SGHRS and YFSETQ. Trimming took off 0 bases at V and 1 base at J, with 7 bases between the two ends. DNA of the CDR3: TGCGCCAGCAGCTTGGGTGTAAAGAACACCGGGGAGCTGTTTTTT. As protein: CASSLGVKNTGELFF.

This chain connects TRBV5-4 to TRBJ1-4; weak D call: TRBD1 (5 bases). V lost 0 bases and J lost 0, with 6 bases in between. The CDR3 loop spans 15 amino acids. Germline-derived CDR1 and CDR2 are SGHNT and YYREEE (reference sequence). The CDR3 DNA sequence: TGTGCCAGCAGCTTGGGAGGGGCAACTAATGAAAAACTGTTTTTT. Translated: CASSLGGATNEKLFF.

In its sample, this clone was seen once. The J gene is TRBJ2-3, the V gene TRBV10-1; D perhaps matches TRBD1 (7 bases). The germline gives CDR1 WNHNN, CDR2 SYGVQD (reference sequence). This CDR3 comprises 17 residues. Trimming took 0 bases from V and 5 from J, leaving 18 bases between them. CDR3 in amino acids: CASSESTGQGEVDTQYF. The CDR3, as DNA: TGCGCCAGCAGTGAGTCGACAGGGCAAGGGGAGGTAGATACGCAGTATTTT.

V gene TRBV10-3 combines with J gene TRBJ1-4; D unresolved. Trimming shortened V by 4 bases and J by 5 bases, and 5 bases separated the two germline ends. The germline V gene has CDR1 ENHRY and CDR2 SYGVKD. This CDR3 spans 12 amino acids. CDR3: CAISGQNEKLFF. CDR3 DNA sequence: TGTGCCATCAGTGGGCAGAATGAAAAACTGTTTTTT.

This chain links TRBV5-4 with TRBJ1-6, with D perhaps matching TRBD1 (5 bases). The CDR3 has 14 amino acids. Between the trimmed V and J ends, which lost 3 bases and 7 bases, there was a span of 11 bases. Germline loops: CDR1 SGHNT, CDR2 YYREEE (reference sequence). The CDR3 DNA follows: TGTGCCAGCAGCTCCGGGACGGACAATTCACCCCTCCACTTT. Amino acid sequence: CASSSGTDNSPLHF.

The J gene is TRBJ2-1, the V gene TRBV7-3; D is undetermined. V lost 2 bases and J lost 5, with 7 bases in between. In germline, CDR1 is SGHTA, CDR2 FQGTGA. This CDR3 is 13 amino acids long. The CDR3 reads CASSLGPDNEQFF. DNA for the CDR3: TGTGCCAGCAGCTTAGGCCCAGACAATGAGCAGTTCTTC.

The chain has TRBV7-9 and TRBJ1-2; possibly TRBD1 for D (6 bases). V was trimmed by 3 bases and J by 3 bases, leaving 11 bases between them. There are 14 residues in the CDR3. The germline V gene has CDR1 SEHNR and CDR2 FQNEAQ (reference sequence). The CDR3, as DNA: TGTGCCAGCAGCTTGGGGGCGGTGGACTATGGCTACACCTTC. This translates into CASSLGAVDYGYTF.

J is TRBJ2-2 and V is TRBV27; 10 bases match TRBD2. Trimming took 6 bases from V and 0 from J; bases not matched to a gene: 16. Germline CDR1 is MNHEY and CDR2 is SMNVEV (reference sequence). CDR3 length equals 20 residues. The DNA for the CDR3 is TGTGCCAGCAGCAATAAAGCGGGGGGGGGCCCCGGGTCGAACACCGGGGAGCTGTTTTTT. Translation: CASSNKAGGGPGSNTGELFF.

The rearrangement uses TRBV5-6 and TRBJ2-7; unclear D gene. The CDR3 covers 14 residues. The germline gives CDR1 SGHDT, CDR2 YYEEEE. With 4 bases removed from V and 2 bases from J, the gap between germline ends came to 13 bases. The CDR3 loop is CASSTPPSAYEQYF. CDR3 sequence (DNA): TGTGCCAGCAGCACACCCCCGTCAGCCTACGAGCAGTACTTC.

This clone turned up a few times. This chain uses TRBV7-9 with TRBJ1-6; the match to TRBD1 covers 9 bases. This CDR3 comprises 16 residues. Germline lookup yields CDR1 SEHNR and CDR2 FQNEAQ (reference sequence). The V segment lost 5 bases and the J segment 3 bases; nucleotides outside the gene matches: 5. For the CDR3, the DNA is TGTGCCAGCAGCCAGGGACAGGGATTCTATAATTCACCCCTCCACTTT. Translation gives CASSQGQGFYNSPLHF.

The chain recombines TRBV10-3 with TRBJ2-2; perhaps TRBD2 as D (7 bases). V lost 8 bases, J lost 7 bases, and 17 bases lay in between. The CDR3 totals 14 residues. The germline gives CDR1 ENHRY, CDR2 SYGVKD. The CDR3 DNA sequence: TGTGCCATCGGGGGGGGGCTGGTGGACGGGGAGCTGTTTTTT. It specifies CAIGGGLVDGELFF.

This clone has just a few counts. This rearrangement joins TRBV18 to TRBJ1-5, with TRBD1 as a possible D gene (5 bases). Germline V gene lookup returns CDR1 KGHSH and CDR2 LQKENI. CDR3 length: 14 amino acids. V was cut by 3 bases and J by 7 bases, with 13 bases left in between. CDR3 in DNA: TGTGCCAGCTCACCCGGGACGACCTGGCAGCCCCAGCATTTT. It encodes CASSPGTTWQPQHF. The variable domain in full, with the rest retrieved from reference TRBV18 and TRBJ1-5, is NAGVMQNPRHLVRRRGQEARLRCSPMKGHSHVYWYRQLPEEGLKFMVYLQKENIIDESGMPKERFSAEFPKEGPSILRIQQVVRGDSAAYFCASSPGTTWQPQHFGDGTRLSIL.

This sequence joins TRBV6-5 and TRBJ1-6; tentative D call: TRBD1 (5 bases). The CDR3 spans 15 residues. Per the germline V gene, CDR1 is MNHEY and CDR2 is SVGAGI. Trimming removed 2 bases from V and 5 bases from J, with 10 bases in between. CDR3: CASSYDSPHNSPLHF. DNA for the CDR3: TGTGCCAGCAGTTACGACAGCCCCCATAATTCACCCCTCCACTTT.

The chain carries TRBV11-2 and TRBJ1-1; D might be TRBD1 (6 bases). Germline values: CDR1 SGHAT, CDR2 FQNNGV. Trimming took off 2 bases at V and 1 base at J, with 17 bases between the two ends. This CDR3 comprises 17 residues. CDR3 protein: CASSLIADRPANTEAFF. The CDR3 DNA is TGTGCCAGCAGCTTAATAGCGGACAGACCGGCGAACACTGAAGCTTTCTTT.